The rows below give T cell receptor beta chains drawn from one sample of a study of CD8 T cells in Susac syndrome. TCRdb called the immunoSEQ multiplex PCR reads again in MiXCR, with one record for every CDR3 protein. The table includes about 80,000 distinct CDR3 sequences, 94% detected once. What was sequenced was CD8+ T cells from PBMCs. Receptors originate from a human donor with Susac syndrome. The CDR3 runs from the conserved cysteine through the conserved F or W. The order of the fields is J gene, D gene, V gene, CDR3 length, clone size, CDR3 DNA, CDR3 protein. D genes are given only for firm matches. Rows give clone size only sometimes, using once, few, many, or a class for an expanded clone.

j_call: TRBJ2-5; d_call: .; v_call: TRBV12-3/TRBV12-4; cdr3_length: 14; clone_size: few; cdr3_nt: TGTGCCAGCAGTTTAGTTGGGGTCCAAGAGACCCAGTACTTC; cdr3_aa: CASSLVGVQETQYF
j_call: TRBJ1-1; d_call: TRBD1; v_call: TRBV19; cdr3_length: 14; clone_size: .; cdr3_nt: TGTGCCAGTAGTATAACAGGGGAATACACTGAAGCTTTCTTT; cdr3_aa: CASSITGEYTEAFF
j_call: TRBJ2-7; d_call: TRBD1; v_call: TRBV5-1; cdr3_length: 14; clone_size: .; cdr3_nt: TGCGCCAGCAGCTCGGACAGGAGAGCCGAGGGGCAGTACTTC; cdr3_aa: CASSSDRRAEGQYF
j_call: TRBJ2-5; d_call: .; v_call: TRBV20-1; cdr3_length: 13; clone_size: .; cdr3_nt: TGCAGTGCCTCTCTACAGGACATGGAGACCCAGTACTTC; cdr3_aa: CSASLQDMETQYF
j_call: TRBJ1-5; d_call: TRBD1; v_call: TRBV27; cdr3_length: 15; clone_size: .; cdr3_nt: TGTGCCAGCAGTTTAACGACAGGGGCAGGGCAGCCCCAGCATTTT; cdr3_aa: CASSLTTGAGQPQHF
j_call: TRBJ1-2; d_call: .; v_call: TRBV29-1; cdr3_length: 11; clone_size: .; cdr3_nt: TGCAGCGTTGATTGGGGTTATGGCTACACCTTC; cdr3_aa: CSVDWGYGYTF
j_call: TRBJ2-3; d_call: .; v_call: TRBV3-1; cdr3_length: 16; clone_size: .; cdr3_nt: TGTGCCAGCAGCCAAGTCCCGGGGACTAGCACAGATACGCAGTATTTT; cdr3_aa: CASSQVPGTSTDTQYF
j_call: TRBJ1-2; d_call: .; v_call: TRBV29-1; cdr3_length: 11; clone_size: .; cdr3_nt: TGCAGCGTTGTACTCATCTATGGCTACACCTTC; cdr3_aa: CSVVLIYGYTF
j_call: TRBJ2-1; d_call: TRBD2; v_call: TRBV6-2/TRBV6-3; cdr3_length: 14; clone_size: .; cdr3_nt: TGTGCCAGCAATCTAGCGGGAGCGACCGATGAGCAGTTCTTC; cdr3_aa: CASNLAGATDEQFF
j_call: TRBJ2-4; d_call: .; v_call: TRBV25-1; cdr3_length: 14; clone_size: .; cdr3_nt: TGTGCCAGCAGCTTGACAGGGAGGGCAAACATTCAGTACTTC; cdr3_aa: CASSLTGRANIQYF